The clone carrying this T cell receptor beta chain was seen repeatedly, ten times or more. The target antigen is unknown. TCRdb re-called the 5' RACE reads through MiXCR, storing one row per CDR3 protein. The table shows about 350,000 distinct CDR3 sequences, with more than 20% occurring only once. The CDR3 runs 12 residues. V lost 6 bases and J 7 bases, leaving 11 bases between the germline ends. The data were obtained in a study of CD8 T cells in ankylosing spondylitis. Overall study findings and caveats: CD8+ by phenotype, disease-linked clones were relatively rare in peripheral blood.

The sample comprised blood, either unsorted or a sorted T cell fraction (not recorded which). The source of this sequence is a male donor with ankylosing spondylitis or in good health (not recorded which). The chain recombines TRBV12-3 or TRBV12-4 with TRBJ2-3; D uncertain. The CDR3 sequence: CASSPQPNTQYF. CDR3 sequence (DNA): TGTGCCAGCAGCCCCCAGCCCAATACGCAGTATTTT.